One sample yielded the 26 T cell receptor beta chains listed below, sequenced in a study of T cell repertoires in cytomegalovirus infection. MiXCR, run by TCRdb on the reads, gives a single entry per CDR3 protein. The sample includes about 490,000 distinct CDR3 sequences, around 27% of them seen just once. The sequencing input was PBMCs. Receptors were obtained from a human donor in good health (CMV status not recorded). Some clones in this sample may be carry-over from other donors' samples.

This chain connects TRBV12-3 or TRBV12-4 to TRBJ1-5, with a possible D match to TRBD1 (5 bases). This CDR3 comprises 13 residues. V was shortened by 5 bases and J by 5 bases, with 10 bases between the two germline ends. This chain's CDR3 is CASSPGSDQPQHF. CDR3 coding DNA: TGTGCCAGCAGTCCAGGGAGTGATCAGCCCCAGCATTTT.

This sequence joins TRBV7-6 and TRBJ2-7; 13 nucleotides line up with TRBD2. The CDR3 has 18 amino acids. From germline, CDR1 is SGHVS and CDR2 FNYEAQ. The V gene end was trimmed by 5 bases and the J gene end by 2 bases; junction bases not matched to a gene: 12. CDR3 bases: TGTGCCAGCAGCCGCGGTTTGGGGACTAGCGGGACCGCCTACGAGCAGTACTTC. It is translated as CASSRGLGTSGTAYEQYF.

This chain joins TRBV28 and TRBJ2-7; 10 bases map to TRBD2. CDR1 and CDR2 from the germline V gene are MDHEN and SYDVKM. J lost 4 bases, V lost 5 bases, and 5 bases had no gene match. This CDR3 region has 14 residues. CDR3 region: CASSPSGSEYEQYF. CDR3 sequence (DNA): TGTGCCAGCAGTCCTAGCGGGAGTGAGTACGAGCAGTACTTC. Combining the CDR3 with reference TRBV28 and TRBJ2-7 gives the whole variable domain DVKVTQSSRYLVKRTGEKVFLECVQDMDHENMFWYRQDPGLGLRLIYFSYDVKMKEKGDIPEGYSVSREKKERFSLILESASTNQTSMYLCASSPSGSEYEQYFGPGTRLTVT.

The chain combines TRBV10-3 with TRBJ1-3; D uncertain. The germline V and J ends were trimmed by 6 bases and 0 bases, with 9 bases remaining between them. The CDR3 has 14 amino acids. Germline V lookup: CDR1 ENHRY, CDR2 SYGVKD. Here the CDR3 DNA reads TGTGCCATCAGCTTAGAGCCCTCTGGAAACACCATATATTTT. It encodes CAISLEPSGNTIYF.

This clonotype was detected ten times or more. The gene calls are TRBV7-2 and TRBJ1-5, with D maybe TRBD1 (6 bases). CDR3 length: 16 residues. Germline loops: CDR1 SGHTA, CDR2 FQGNSA. The V end lost 1 base, the J end lost 7 bases, and 17 bases lay between the germline ends. The CDR3 is CASSLGGRGLGQPQHF. Here the CDR3 DNA reads TGTGCCAGCAGCTTAGGAGGCCGGGGGCTGGGACAGCCCCAGCATTTT.

This chain links TRBV7-2 with TRBJ2-3; the match to TRBD2 covers 14 bases. The trim removed 6 bases at V and 2 bases at J, leaving 4 bases unmatched. Looked up from germline, CDR1 is SGHTA and CDR2 is FQGNSA. The CDR3 runs to 16 residues. CDR3 in amino acids: CASRRLAGGPTDTQYF. CDR3 DNA: TGTGCCAGCAGAAGACTAGCGGGAGGGCCCACAGATACGCAGTATTTT.

V and J are TRBV2 and TRBJ1-6; 8 nucleotides agree with TRBD1. From germline, CDR1 is SNHLY and CDR2 FYNNEI. Trimming at V came to 7 bases and at J to 7 bases, leaving 9 bases not matched to a gene. The CDR3 extends over 15 amino acids. CDR3 amino acids: CASKDRGSRNSPLHF. DNA for the CDR3: TGTGCCAGCAAAGACAGGGGTTCTAGGAATTCACCCCTCCACTTT. The whole variable domain, filled in from reference TRBV2 and TRBJ1-6, reads EPEVTQTPSHQVTQMGQEVILRCVPISNHLYFYWYRQILGQKVEFLVSFYNNEISEKSEIFDDQFSVERPDGSNFTLKIRSTKLEDSAMYFCASKDRGSRNSPLHFGNGTRLTVT.

This clonotype was seen ten or more times. The chain recombines TRBV7-2 with TRBJ2-5; TRBD2 might be the D (6 bases). V dropped 5 bases and J dropped 0 bases, with 13 bases sitting between them. This CDR3 is built from 15 residues. Germline V lookup: CDR1 SGHTA, CDR2 FQGNSA. CDR3 sequence (DNA): TGTGCCAGCAGCACTCGACTAGTGTACCAAGAGACCCAGTACTTC. It is translated as CASSTRLVYQETQYF.

This chain connects TRBV6-2 or TRBV6-3 to TRBJ2-3; the match to TRBD1 covers 7 bases. V lost 6 bases to trimming and J lost 6 bases; unmatched junction nucleotides: 9. CDR1 and CDR2 (germline): MNHEY, SVGEGT. This CDR3 comprises 14 residues. CDR3 loop: CASSRWTGDDTQYF. In DNA, the CDR3 is TGTGCCAGCAGCCGCTGGACAGGAGACGATACGCAGTATTTT.

This clonotype was seen repeatedly, ten times or more. V usage is TRBV7-2 and J usage is TRBJ2-1, with 8 bases fitting TRBD1. V lost 0 bases to trimming and J lost 4 bases; unmatched junction nucleotides: 17. The CDR3 has 20 residues. Germline V gives CDR1 SGHTA, CDR2 FQGNSA. CDR3: CASSLAPPKFRDRRYNEQFF. The CDR3 DNA sequence: TGTGCCAGCAGCTTAGCTCCCCCTAAGTTCCGGGACAGGAGATACAATGAGCAGTTCTTC. Complete variable domain (other parts from reference TRBV7-2 and TRBJ2-1): GAGVSQSPSNKVTEKGKDVELRCDPISGHTALYWYRQSLGQGLEFLIYFQGNSAPDKSGLPSDRFSAERTGGSVSTLTIQRTQQEDSAVYLCASSLAPPKFRDRRYNEQFFGPGTRLTVL.

This clonotype appeared a few times. The chain combines TRBV28 with TRBJ1-4; TRBD1 matches 7 bases. Germline V lookup: CDR1 MDHEN, CDR2 SYDVKM. The CDR3 sequence is 14 residues long. V shed 6 bases, J shed 8 bases, and the junction held 9 bases outside the gene matches. CDR3 coding DNA: TGTGCCAGCAGCTCGACAGGGTTAAGAGAAAAACTGTTTTTT. Translation: CASSSTGLREKLFF.

A few counts support this clonotype. This chain joins TRBV29-1 and TRBJ1-2; 7 positions agree with TRBD1. Per the germline V gene, CDR1 is SQVTM and CDR2 is ANQGSEA. CDR3 length: 13 amino acids. V lost 5 bases, J lost 8 bases, and 11 bases stayed unmatched. The CDR3 DNA is TGCAGCGTTAGAATACAGGGGTACGACGGCTACACCTTC. It yields the protein CSVRIQGYDGYTF.

This clonotype appeared a few times. The chain uses TRBV12-3 or TRBV12-4 and TRBJ2-1, with 10 bases identical to TRBD2. Losses at the gene ends were 6 bases for V and 4 bases for J; bases not matched to a gene: 9. CDR3 length equals 16 residues. CDR3 protein: CASSHRLAGQYNEQFF. The CDR3 region has the DNA TGTGCCAGCAGCCACCGACTAGCGGGCCAGTACAATGAGCAGTTCTTC.

The gene calls are TRBV18 and TRBJ2-7; 10 nucleotides line up with TRBD2. This CDR3 comprises 16 residues. The trim removed 3 bases at V and 6 bases at J, leaving 11 bases unmatched. The germline V gene has CDR1 KGHSH and CDR2 LQKENI. The CDR3 here is CASSPTGGLAGAEQYV. The CDR3 coding sequence is TGTGCCAGCTCACCGACCGGGGGGCTAGCGGGAGCCGAGCAGTACGTC.

The V and J genes are TRBV6-2 or TRBV6-3 and TRBJ2-1; 12 nucleotides agree with TRBD2. Looked up from germline, CDR1 is MNHEY and CDR2 is SVGEGT. The CDR3 sequence is 17 residues long. J gave up 3 bases and V 6 bases, and 9 bases lay outside the gene matches. CDR3 in DNA: TGTGCCAGCAGACCCCATCGACTAGCGGGAGTCTACAATGAGCAGTTCTTC. It encodes CASRPHRLAGVYNEQFF.

V usage is TRBV19 and J usage is TRBJ2-7, with D possibly matching TRBD2 (7 bases). Per the germline V gene, CDR1 is LNHDA and CDR2 is SQIVND (reference sequence). The CDR3 loop spans 14 amino acids. V was cut by 3 bases and J by 2 bases, with 11 bases left in between. As DNA, the CDR3 is TGTGCCAGTAGTATTGGGGGGGCGACCTACGAGCAGTACTTC. Protein: CASSIGGATYEQYF.

The gene calls are TRBV4-3 and TRBJ1-2; D gene ambiguous. V lost 1 base and J 4 bases, leaving 13 bases between the germline ends. Germline V CDR1 and CDR2: LGHNA, YSLEER. This CDR3 region has 15 residues. The chain's CDR3 is CASSQGLDRFYGYTF. DNA for the CDR3: TGCGCCAGCAGCCAAGGCTTAGACCGATTCTATGGCTACACCTTC.

The chain recombines TRBV28 with TRBJ2-1, with D possibly matching TRBD1 (6 bases). V lost 6 bases, J lost 3 bases, and 12 bases lay in between. This CDR3 is built from 14 residues. Germline V lookup: CDR1 MDHEN, CDR2 SYDVKM. CDR3 coding DNA: TGTGCCAGCAGCATCACAGGGCTCTACAATGAGCAGTTCTTC. Translation: CASSITGLYNEQFF.

As to this clonotype: One base away lies a much larger clone, so this may be a sequencing read error. The V gene is TRBV7-2, the J gene TRBJ2-4; no clear D. The CDR3 consists of 16 residues. The germline V and J ends were trimmed by 5 bases and 0 bases, with 14 bases remaining between them. Germline CDR1 and CDR2: SGHTA and FQGNSA. The CDR3 reads CASSPDGDLAKNIQYF. For the CDR3, the DNA is TGTGCCAGCAGCCCTGACGGCGACTTAGCCAAAAACATTCAGTACTTC. Full variable domain (outside the CDR3, taken from reference TRBV7-2 and TRBJ2-4): GAGVSQSPSNKVTEKGKDVELRCDPISGHTALYWYRQSLGQGLEFLIYFQGNSAPDKSGLPSDRFSAERTGGSVSTLTIQRTQQEDSAVYLCASSPDGDLAKNIQYFGAGTRLSVL.

This clonotype was detected a few times. A much larger clone is a single base away; this may be a read error. This sequence joins TRBV5-4 and TRBJ2-6, with D unclear. The V and J ends lost 4 bases and 2 bases respectively, with 4 bases between them. Germline CDR1 is SGHNT and CDR2 is YYREEE (reference sequence). This CDR3 has 13 residues. CDR3 region: CASSVPGANVLTF. The CDR3, as DNA: TGTGCCAGCAGCGTCCCTGGGGCCAACGTCCTGACTTTC.

The rearrangement uses TRBV24-1 and TRBJ2-7; the D is unclear. Germline CDR1 is KGHDR and CDR2 is SFDVKD. V was pared by 7 bases and J by 5 bases, with 14 bases between. There are 13 residues in the CDR3. The chain's CDR3 is CATSSGSAHEQYF. In nucleotides, the CDR3 is TGTGCCACCAGCTCCGGGTCGGCCCACGAGCAGTACTTC.

This clonotype occurred many times. The rearrangement joins TRBV5-1 to TRBJ2-4; maybe TRBD1 (5 bases). The germline V and J ends were trimmed by 0 bases and 7 bases, with 14 bases remaining between them. CDR1 is SGHRS, CDR2 YFSETQ, per germline. This CDR3 is 15 amino acids long. DNA for the CDR3: TGCGCCAGCAGCTTGGGGGGCTTGACACAGAACATTCAGTACTTC. Amino acids: CASSLGGLTQNIQYF.

This chain joins TRBV15 and TRBJ1-5; no clear D. Germline V gene sequence: CDR1 LNHNV, CDR2 YYDKDF (reference sequence). CDR3 length: 13 amino acids. V was pared by 8 bases and J by 5 bases, with 13 bases between. This CDR3 reads CATGGLGDQPQHF. As DNA, the CDR3 is TGTGCCACCGGCGGACTCGGGGATCAGCCCCAGCATTTT.

In this sample, this clonotype turned up a few times. The chain joins TRBV27 to TRBJ2-1; 7 bases line up with TRBD2. CDR3 length: 18 amino acids. Germline CDR1 MNHEY, CDR2 SMNVEV (reference sequence). With V trimmed by 0 bases and J by 0 bases, 8 bases remained unmatched. DNA for the CDR3: TGTGCCAGCAGTTTATCTGCACAAGCGGGGAGCTCCTACAATGAGCAGTTCTTC. Translating gives CASSLSAQAGSSYNEQFF.

Only a few counts were recorded for this clonotype. The CDR3 sequence: CASSLARLSRGSEKLFF. In nucleotides, the CDR3 is TGTGCCAGCAGCTTAGCGCGACTGTCTCGAGGGAGTGAAAAACTGTTTTTT. V and J are TRBV7-9 and TRBJ1-4; D is unclear. V lost 0 bases and J lost 7, with 18 bases in between. Germline CDR1 and CDR2: SEHNR and FQNEAQ (reference sequence). This CDR3 spans 17 amino acids.

This clonotype was observed a few times. The chain has TRBV4-1 and TRBJ2-7; 12 positions agree with TRBD2. After removal of 0 bases from V and 7 bases from J, the junction contained 22 bases not matched to a gene. Germline V gene data show CDR1 as MGHRA and CDR2 as YSYEKL. This CDR3 has 21 amino acids. This CDR3 reads CASSQDRIRTSGTDSLGEQYF. The CDR3 DNA reads TGCGCCAGCAGCCAAGATCGGATCCGGACTAGCGGGACTGATTCCCTGGGGGAGCAGTACTTC.